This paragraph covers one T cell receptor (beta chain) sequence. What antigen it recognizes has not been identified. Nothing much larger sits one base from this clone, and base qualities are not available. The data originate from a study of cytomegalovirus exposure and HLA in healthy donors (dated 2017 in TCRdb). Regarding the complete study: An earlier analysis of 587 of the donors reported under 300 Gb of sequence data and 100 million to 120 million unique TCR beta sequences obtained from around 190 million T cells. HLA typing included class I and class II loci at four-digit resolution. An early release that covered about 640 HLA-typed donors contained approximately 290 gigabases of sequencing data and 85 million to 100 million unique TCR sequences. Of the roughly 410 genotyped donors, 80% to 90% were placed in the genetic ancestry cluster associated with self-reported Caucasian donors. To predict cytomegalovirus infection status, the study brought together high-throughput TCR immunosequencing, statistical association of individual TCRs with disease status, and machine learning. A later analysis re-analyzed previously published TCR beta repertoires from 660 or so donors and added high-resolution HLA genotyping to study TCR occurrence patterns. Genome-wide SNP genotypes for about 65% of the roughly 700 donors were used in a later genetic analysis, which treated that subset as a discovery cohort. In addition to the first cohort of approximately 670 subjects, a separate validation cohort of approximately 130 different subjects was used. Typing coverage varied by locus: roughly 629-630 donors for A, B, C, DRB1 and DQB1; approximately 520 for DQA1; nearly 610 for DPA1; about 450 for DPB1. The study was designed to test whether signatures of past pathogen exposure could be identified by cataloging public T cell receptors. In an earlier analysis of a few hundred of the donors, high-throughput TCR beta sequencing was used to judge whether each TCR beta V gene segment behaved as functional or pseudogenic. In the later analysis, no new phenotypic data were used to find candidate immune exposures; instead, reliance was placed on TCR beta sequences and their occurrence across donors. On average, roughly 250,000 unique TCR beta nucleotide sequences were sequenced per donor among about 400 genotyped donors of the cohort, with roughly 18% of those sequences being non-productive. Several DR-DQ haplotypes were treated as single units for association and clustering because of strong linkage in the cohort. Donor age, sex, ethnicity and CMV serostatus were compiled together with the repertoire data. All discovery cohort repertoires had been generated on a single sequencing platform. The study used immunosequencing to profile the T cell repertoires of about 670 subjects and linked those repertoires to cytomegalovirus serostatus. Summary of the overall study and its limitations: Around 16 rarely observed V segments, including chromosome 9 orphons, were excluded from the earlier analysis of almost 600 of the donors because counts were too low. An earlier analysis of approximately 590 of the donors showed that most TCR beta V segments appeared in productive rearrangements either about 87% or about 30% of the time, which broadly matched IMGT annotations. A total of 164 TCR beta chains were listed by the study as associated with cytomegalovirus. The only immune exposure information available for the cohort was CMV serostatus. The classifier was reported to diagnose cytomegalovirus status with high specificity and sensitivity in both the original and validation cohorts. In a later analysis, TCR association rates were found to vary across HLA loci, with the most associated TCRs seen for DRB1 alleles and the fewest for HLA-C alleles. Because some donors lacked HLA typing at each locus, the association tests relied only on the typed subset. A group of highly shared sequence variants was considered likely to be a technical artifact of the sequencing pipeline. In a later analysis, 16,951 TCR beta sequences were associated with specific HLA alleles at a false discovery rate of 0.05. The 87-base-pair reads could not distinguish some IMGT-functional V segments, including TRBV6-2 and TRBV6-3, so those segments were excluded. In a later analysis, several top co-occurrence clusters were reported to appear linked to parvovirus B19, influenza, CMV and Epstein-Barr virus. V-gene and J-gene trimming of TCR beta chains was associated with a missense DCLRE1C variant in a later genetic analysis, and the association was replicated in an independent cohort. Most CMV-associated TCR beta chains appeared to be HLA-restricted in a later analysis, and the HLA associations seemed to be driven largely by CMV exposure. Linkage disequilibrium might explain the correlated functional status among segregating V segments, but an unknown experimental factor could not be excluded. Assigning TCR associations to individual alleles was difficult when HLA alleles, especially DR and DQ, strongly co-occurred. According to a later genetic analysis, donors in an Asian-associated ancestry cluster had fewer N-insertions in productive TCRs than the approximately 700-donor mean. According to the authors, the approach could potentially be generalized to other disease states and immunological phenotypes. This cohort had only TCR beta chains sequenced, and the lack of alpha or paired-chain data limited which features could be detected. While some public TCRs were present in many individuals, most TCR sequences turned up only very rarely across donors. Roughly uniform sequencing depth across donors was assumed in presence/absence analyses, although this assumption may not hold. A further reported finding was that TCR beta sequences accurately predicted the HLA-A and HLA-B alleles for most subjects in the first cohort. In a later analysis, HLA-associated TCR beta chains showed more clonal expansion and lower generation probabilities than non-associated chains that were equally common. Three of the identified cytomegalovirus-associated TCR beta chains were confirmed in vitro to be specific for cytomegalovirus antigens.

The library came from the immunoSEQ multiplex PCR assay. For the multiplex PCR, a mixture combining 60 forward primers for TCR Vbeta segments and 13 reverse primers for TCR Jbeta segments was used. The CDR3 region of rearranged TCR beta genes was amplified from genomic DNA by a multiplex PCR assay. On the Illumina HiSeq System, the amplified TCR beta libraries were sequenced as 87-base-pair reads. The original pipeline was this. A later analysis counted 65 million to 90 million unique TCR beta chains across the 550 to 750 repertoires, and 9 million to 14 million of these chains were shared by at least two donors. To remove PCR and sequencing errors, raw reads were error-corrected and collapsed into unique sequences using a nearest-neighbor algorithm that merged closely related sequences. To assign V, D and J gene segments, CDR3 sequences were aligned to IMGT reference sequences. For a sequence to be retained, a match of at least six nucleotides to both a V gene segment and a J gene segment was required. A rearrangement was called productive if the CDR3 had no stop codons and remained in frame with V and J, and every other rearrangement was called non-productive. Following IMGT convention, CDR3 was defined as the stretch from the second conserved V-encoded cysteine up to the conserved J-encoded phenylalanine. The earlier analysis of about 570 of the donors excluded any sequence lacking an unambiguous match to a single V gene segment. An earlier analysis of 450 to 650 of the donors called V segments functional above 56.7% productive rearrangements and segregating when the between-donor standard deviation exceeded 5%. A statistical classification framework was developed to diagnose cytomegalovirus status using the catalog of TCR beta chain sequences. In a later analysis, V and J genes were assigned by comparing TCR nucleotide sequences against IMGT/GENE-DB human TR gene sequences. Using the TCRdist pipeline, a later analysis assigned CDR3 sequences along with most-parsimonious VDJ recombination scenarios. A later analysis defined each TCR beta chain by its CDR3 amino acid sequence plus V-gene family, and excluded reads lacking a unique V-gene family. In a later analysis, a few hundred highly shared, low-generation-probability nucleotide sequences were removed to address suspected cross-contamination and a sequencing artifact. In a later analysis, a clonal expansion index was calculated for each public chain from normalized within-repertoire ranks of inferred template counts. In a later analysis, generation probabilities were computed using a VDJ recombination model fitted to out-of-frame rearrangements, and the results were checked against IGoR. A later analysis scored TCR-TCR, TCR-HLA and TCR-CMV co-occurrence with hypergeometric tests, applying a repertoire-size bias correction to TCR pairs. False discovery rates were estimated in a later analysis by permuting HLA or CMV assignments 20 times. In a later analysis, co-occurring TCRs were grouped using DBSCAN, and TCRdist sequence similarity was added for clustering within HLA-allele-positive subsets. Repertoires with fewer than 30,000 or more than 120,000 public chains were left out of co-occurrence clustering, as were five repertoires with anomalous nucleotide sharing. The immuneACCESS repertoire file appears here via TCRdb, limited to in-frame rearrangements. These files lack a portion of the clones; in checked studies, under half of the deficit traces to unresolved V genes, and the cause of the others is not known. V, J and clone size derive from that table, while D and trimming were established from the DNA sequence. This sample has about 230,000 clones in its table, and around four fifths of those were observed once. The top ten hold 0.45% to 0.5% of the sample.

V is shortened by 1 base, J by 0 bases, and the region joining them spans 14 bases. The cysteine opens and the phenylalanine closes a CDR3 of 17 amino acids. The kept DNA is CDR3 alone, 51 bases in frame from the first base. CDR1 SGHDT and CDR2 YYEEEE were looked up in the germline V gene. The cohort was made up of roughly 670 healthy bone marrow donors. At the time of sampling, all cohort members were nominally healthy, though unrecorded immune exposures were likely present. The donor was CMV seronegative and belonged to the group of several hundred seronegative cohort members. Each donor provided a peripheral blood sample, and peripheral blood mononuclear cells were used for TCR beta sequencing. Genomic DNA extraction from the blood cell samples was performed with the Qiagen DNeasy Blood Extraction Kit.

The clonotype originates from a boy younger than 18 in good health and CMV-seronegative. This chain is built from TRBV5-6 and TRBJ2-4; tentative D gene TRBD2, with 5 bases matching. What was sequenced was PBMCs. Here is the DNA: TGTGCCAGCAGCTTGTATGTAAGCGGTCCAGCCAAAAACATTCAGTACTTC. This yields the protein CASSLYVSGPAKNIQYF.